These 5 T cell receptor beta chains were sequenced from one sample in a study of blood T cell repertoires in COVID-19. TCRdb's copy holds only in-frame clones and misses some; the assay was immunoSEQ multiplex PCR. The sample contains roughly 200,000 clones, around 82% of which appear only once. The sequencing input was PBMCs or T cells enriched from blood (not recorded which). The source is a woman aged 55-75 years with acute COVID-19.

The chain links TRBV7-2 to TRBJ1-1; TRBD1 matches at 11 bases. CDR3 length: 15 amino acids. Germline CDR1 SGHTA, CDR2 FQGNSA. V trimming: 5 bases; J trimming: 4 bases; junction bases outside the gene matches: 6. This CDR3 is CASSQGGTGGTEAFF. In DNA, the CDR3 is TGTGCCAGCAGCCAAGGTGGGACAGGGGGCACTGAAGCTTTCTTT. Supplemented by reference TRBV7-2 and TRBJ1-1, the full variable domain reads GAGVSQSPSNKVTEKGKDVELRCDPISGHTALYWYRQSLGQGLEFLIYFQGNSAPDKSGLPSDRFSAERTGGSVSTLTIQRTQQEDSAVYLCASSQGGTGGTEAFFGQGTRLTVV.

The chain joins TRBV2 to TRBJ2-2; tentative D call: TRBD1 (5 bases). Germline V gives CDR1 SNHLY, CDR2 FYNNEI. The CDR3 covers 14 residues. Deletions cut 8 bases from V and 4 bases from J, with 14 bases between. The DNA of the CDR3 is TGTGCCAGCGGGGCAGGGTTGGGCACCGGGGAGCTGTTTTTT. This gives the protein CASGAGLGTGELFF.

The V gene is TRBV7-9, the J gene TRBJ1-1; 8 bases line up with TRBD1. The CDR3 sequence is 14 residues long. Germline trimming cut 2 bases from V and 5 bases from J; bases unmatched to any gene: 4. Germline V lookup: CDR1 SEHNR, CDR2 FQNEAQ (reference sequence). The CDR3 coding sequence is TGTGCCAGCAGCTTATACAGGGGGTGGACTGAAGCTTTCTTT. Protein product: CASSLYRGWTEAFF.

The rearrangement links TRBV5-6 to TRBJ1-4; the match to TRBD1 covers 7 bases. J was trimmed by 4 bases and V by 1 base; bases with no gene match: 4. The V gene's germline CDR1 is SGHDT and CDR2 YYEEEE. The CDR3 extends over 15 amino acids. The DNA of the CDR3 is TGTGCCAGCAGCTTGATCGGGACAGATAATGAAAAACTGTTTTTT. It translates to CASSLIGTDNEKLFF.

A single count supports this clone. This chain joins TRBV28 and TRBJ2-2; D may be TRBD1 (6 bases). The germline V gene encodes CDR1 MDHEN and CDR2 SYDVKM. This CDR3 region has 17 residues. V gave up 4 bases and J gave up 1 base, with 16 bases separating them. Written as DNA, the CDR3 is TGTGCCAGCAGTTCCGAGGGGTGGACAGTGAACACCGGGGAGCTGTTTTTT. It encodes CASSSEGWTVNTGELFF. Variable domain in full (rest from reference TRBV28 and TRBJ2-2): DVKVTQSSRYLVKRTGEKVFLECVQDMDHENMFWYRQDPGLGLRLIYFSYDVKMKEKGDIPEGYSVSREKKERFSLILESASTNQTSMYLCASSSEGWTVNTGELFFGEGSRLTVL.